These 17 T cell receptor beta chains were all obtained from the same sample, sequenced in a study of technical replicates of blood from a few donors. Libraries were prepared by immunoSEQ multiplex PCR; TCRdb keeps only in-frame clonotypes and omits some of them. The table records over 60,000 clones, around 92% of them present only once. Sequenced sample: PBMCs. The receptors originated from a human donor in good health. Some clones in this sample may be carry-over from other donors' samples.

V and J are TRBV4-2 and TRBJ2-2; TRBD1 agrees at 8 bases. J lost 5 bases, V lost 1 base, and 6 bases had no gene match. The CDR3 runs 16 residues. CDR1 is LGHNA, CDR2 YNFKEQ, per germline. The CDR3 sequence: CASSQGLRGQTGELFF. The CDR3 region has the DNA TGTGCCAGCAGCCAAGGTCTCAGGGGGCAAACCGGGGAGCTGTTTTTT.

The rearrangement joins TRBV18 to TRBJ2-5; weak D call: TRBD2 (6 bases). Germline loops: CDR1 KGHSH, CDR2 LQKENI. Trimming stripped 8 bases from V and 0 bases from J, with 10 bases between. The CDR3 consists of 13 residues. CDR3 sequence (DNA): TGTGCCAGCGGGGGGACGTACCAAGAGACCCAGTACTTC. Its protein product is CASGGTYQETQYF.

This clone showed up just once. This chain joins TRBV7-3 and TRBJ2-7; TRBD1 aligns across 7 bases. Germline-derived CDR1 and CDR2 are SGHTA and FQGTGA. The length of the CDR3 is 15 residues. After removal of 5 bases from V and 1 base from J, the junction contained 8 bases not matched to a gene. Written as DNA, the CDR3 is TGTGCCAGCAGCGAAACAGGGGCTTTTTCCTACGAGCAGTACTTC. Protein sequence: CASSETGAFSYEQYF.

The chain employs TRBV5-1 and TRBJ2-2, with a weak D call TRBD2 (5 bases). There are 15 residues in the CDR3. Germline assignment: CDR1 SGHRS and CDR2 YFSETQ. The V gene lost 0 bases and the J gene lost 2 bases, with 8 bases spanning the gap. CDR3 DNA sequence: TGCGCCAGCAGCTTGGGAGGGTTTAACACCGGGGAGCTGTTTTTT. Protein: CASSLGGFNTGELFF. The whole variable domain, filled in from reference TRBV5-1 and TRBJ2-2, reads KAGVTQTPRYLIKTRGQQVTLSCSPISGHRSVSWYQQTPGQGLQFLFEYFSETQRNKGNFPGRFSGRQFSNSRSEMNVSTLELGDSALYLCASSLGGFNTGELFFGEGSRLTVL.

This clone was seen only a few times. The chain links TRBV15 to TRBJ1-5; D gene unclear. Trimming stripped 3 bases from V and 10 bases from J, with 13 bases between. The CDR3 has 13 amino acids. Per germline, CDR1 LNHNV and CDR2 YYDKDF (reference sequence). CDR3 protein: CATSRLLRGPQHF. The CDR3 nucleotides read TGTGCCACCAGCAGGTTACTGCGCGGACCCCAGCATTTT.

The chain couples TRBV6-1 to TRBJ2-7, with no clear D. CDR3 length: 13 residues. The germline CDR1 and CDR2 sequences are MNHNS and SASEGT. V lost 10 bases to trimming and J lost 0 bases, with 13 bases between them. The CDR3 DNA sequence: TGTGCCATCCTCCATCTGAGCTCCTACGAGCAGTACTTC. Translated: CAILHLSSYEQYF.

This clone was observed once. V usage is TRBV11-3 and J usage is TRBJ1-6; D unresolved. V was pared by 0 bases and J by 9 bases, with 6 bases between. The CDR3 spans 13 residues. Per germline, CDR1 SGHNT and CDR2 YENEEA. The CDR3 spells CASSLDRRSPLHF. DNA of the CDR3: TGTGCCAGCAGCTTAGACCGTCGTTCACCCCTCCACTTT. Full variable domain (missing parts from reference TRBV11-3 and TRBJ1-6): EAGVVQSPRYKIIEKKQPVAFWCNPISGHNTLYWYLQNLGQGPELLIRYENEEAVDDSQLPKDRFSAERLKGVDSTLKIQPAELGDSAVYLCASSLDRRSPLHFGNGTRLTVT.

The chain combines TRBV27 with TRBJ2-7, with 7 bases identical to TRBD1. The junction had 10 bases not matched to a gene; V was cut back by 0 bases and J by 5 bases. The CDR3 sequence is 16 residues long. The V gene's germline CDR1 is MNHEY and CDR2 SMNVEV (reference sequence). The CDR3 protein is CASSLSSLQGSNEQYF. The CDR3 DNA is TGTGCCAGCAGTTTATCTTCGCTACAGGGGAGCAACGAGCAGTACTTC.

This clone has a handful of counts. This chain links TRBV15 with TRBJ2-5, with D perhaps TRBD1 (7 bases). With 5 bases removed from V and 5 bases from J, the gap between germline ends came to 18 bases. Germline CDR1 is LNHNV and CDR2 is YYDKDF (reference sequence). This CDR3 spans 15 amino acids. The CDR3 spells CATSALGGAGETQYF. The CDR3 nucleotides read TGTGCCACCAGCGCACTAGGGGGCGCGGGGGAGACCCAGTACTTC.

This sequence joins TRBV7-9 and TRBJ1-4; D gene ambiguous. The CDR3 covers 19 residues. Germline loops: CDR1 SEHNR, CDR2 FQNEAQ (reference sequence). Trimming stripped 5 bases from V and 3 bases from J, with 25 bases between. Written as DNA, the CDR3 is TGTGCCAGCAGCCCACCAGGTCGTCGTCGGGCGGGCCCTAATGAAAAACTGTTTTTT. Residues: CASSPPGRRRAGPNEKLFF.

The V gene is TRBV12-5, the J gene TRBJ1-1; 7 bases fit TRBD1. The germline CDR1 and CDR2 sequences are LGHNT and FRNRAP. The CDR3 runs to 16 residues. V trimming: 0 bases; J trimming: 6 bases; junction bases outside the gene matches: 10. The CDR3, as DNA: TGTGCTAGTGGTTTGGTACGAGGCAGGGGGTGGGCTGAAGCTTTCTTT. It translates to CASGLVRGRGWAEAFF. The whole variable domain, filled in from reference TRBV12-5 and TRBJ1-1, reads DARVTQTPRHKVTEMGQEVTMRCQPILGHNTVFWYRQTMMQGLELLAYFRNRAPLDDSGMPKDRFSAEMPDATLATLKIQPSEPRDSAVYFCASGLVRGRGWAEAFFGQGTRLTVV.

Here the CDR3 DNA reads TGTGCCACGTCTTCGACACGCTCCTACGAGCAGTACTTC. Residues: CATSSTRSYEQYF. The J gene is TRBJ2-7, the V gene TRBV7-6; no reliable D call. Per germline, CDR1 SGHVS and CDR2 FNYEAQ. V gave up 10 bases and J gave up 0 bases, with 13 bases separating them. The CDR3 loop spans 13 amino acids.

This sequence joins TRBV30 and TRBJ2-7, with D perhaps matching TRBD2 (6 bases). Germline-derived CDR1 and CDR2 are GTSNPN and SVGIG (reference sequence). The CDR3 contains 13 residues. The germline V and J ends were trimmed by 8 bases and 0 bases, with 14 bases remaining between them. The DNA of the CDR3 is TGTGCCCTGGCGGGGAGTAGCTCCTACGAGCAGTACTTC. This encodes CALAGSSSYEQYF.

This clone was seen just once. This chain joins TRBV5-8 and TRBJ2-7, with TRBD2 identical over 7 bases. Germline V CDR1 and CDR2: SGHTS, YDEGEE. The CDR3 consists of 15 residues. V lost 7 bases, J lost 4 bases, and 14 bases stayed unmatched. CDR3 amino acids: CASHRGSGHFYEQYF. The CDR3 DNA reads TGTGCCAGCCACCGAGGTAGCGGGCATTTTTACGAGCAGTACTTC. The full variable domain, completed using reference TRBV5-8 and TRBJ2-7, is EAGVTQSPTHLIKTRGQQATLRCSPISGHTSVYWYQQALGLGLQFLLWYDEGEERNRGNFPPRFSGRQFPNYSSELNVNALELEDSALYLCASHRGSGHFYEQYFGPGTRLTVT.

The gene calls are TRBV2 and TRBJ1-4; 8 nucleotides align to TRBD1. Germline values: CDR1 SNHLY, CDR2 FYNNEI. This CDR3 has 15 residues. J gave up 4 bases and V 6 bases, and 7 bases lay outside the gene matches. The CDR3 region is CASRGRDRSNEKLFF. CDR3 coding DNA: TGTGCCAGCAGAGGCCGGGACAGGAGTAATGAAAAACTGTTTTTT.

V is TRBV30 and J is TRBJ2-1, with D tentatively TRBD2 (5 bases). The CDR3 totals 13 residues. CDR1 is GTSNPN, CDR2 SVGIG, per germline (reference sequence). V dropped 0 bases and J dropped 8 bases, with 11 bases sitting between them. The CDR3 nucleotides are TGTGCCTGGAGTGTACGGGCGCGGGATGAGCAGTTCTTC. Amino acids: CAWSVRARDEQFF.

The V call is TRBV5-1, the J call TRBJ1-2; TRBD1 matches at 12 bases. The CDR3 is made up of 13 amino acids. CDR1 SGHRS and CDR2 YFSETQ come from the germline V gene. The V segment lost 4 bases and the J segment 7 bases; nucleotides outside the gene matches: 2. The CDR3 loop reads CASSLGQGAGYTF. The CDR3, as DNA: TGCGCCAGCAGCCTGGGACAGGGGGCTGGCTACACCTTC.